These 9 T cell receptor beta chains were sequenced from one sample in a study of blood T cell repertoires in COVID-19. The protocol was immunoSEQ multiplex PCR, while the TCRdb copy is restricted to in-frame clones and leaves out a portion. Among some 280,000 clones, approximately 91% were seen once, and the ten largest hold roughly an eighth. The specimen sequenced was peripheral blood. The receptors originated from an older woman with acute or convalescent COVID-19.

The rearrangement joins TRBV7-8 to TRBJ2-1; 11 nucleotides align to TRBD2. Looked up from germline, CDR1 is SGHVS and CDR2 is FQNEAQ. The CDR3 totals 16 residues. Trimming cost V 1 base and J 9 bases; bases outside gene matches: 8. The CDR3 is CASSLVPSGGRGEQFF. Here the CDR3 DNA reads TGTGCCAGCAGCTTAGTTCCTAGCGGGGGGAGGGGTGAGCAGTTCTTC.

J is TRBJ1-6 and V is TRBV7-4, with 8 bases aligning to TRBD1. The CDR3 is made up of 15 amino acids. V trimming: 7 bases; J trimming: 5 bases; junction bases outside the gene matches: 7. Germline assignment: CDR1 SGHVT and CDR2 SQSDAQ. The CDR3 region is CASIIRTGNNSPLHF. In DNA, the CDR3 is TGTGCCAGCATTATCCGGACAGGGAATAATTCACCCCTCCACTTT.

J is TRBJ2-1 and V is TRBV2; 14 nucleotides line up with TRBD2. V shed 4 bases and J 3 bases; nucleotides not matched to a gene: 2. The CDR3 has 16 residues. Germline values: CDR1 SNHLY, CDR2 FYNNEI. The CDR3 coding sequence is TGTGCCAGCAGTGGACTAGCGGGGGGGTTCTACAATGAGCAGTTCTTC. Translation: CASSGLAGGFYNEQFF.

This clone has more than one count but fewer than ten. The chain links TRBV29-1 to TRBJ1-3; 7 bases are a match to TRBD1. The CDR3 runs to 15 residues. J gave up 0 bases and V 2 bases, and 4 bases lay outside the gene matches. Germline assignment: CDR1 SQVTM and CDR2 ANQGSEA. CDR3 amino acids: CSVERGDSSGNTIYF. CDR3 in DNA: TGCAGCGTTGAAAGGGGGGACAGCTCTGGAAACACCATATATTTT.

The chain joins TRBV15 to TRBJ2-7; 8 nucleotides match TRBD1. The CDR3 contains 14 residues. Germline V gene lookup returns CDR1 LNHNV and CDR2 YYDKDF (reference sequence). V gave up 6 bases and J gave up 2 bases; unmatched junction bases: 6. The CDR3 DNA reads TGTGCCACCAGTGTGACAGGGGTTGCCTACGAGCAGTACTTC. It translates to CATSVTGVAYEQYF.

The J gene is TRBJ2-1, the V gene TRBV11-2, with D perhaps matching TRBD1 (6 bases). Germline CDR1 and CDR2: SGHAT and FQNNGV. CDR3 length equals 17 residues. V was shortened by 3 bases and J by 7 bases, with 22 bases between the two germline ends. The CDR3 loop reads CASSFRRQQAQGNEQFF. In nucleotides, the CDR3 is TGTGCCAGCAGCTTCCGACGGCAGCAGGCCCAGGGGAATGAGCAGTTCTTC.

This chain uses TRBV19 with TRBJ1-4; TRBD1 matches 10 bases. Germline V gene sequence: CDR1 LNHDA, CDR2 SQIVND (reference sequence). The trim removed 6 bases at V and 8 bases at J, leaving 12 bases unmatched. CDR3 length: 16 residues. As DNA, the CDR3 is TGTGCCAGTAGCCGAACCGGGGACAGGGGTAGAGAAAAACTGTTTTTT. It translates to CASSRTGDRGREKLFF. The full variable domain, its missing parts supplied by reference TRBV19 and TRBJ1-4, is DGGITQSPKYLFRKEGQNVTLSCEQNLNHDAMYWYRQDPGQGLRLIYYSQIVNDFQKGDIAEGYSVSREKKESFPLTVTSAQKNPTAFYLCASSRTGDRGREKLFFGSGTQLSVL.

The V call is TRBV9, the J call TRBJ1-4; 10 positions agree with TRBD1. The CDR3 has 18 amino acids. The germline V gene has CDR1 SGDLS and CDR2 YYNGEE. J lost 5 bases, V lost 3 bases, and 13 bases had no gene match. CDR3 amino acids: CASSAPKPGTGVNEKLFF. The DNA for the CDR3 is TGTGCCAGCAGCGCCCCCAAACCCGGGACAGGGGTCAATGAAAAACTGTTTTTT.

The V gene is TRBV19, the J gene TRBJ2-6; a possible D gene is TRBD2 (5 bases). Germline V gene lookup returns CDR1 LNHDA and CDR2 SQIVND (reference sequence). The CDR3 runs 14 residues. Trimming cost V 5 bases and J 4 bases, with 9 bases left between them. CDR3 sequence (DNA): TGTGCCAGTAGTGCGGGCTCAGGGGCCAACGTCCTGACTTTC. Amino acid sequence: CASSAGSGANVLTF.